Sequencing of this TCR beta chain was carried out in a study of control samples from healthy donors and cancer patients. Here immunoSEQ multiplex PCR was the method, and the copy in TCRdb shows in-frame clones only, minus some. The table shows about 140,000 clones, with approximately 90% occurring only once. With 1 base removed from V and 3 bases from J, the gap between germline ends came to 2 bases. The CDR3 length is 12 residues. The sequence was collected from a woman aged 25 to 39 in good health. This chain uses TRBV12-3 or TRBV12-4 with TRBJ2-3; D gene unclear. Sequencing was performed on blood. The CDR3 coding sequence is TGTGCCAGCAGTTTAGATACAGATACGCAGTATTTT. Its translation is CASSLDTDTQYF.